This passage covers 19 T cell receptor beta chains from one sample sequenced in a study of blood T cell repertoires in COVID-19. TCRdb's copy holds only in-frame clones and misses some; the assay was immunoSEQ multiplex PCR. The table shows under 95,000 clones, with under 85% occurring only once. Sequencing used peripheral blood. These TCRs come from a man in his sixties or seventies with acute or convalescent COVID-19.

The V call is TRBV27, the J call TRBJ1-2; D gene ambiguous. CDR1 is MNHEY and CDR2 is SMNVEV in the germline V gene (reference sequence). This CDR3 is 12 amino acids long. V was pared by 5 bases and J by 8 bases, with 12 bases between. The CDR3: CASSPAGKGYTF. The CDR3 nucleotides are TGTGCCAGCAGTCCCGCGGGGAAAGGCTACACCTTC.

The chain recombines TRBV27 with TRBJ2-4; 9 bases match TRBD1. CDR3 length equals 15 residues. V lost 5 bases, J lost 9 bases, and 11 bases stayed unmatched. Germline CDR1 is MNHEY and CDR2 is SMNVEV (reference sequence). CDR3 sequence: CASSGSGQGRGIQYF. CDR3 nucleotides: TGTGCCAGCAGTGGTTCGGGACAGGGTCGCGGCATTCAGTACTTC.

The J gene is TRBJ1-3, the V gene TRBV20-1; 7 bases map to TRBD1. The CDR3 is 11 amino acids. The J segment lost 9 bases and the V segment lost 2 bases, leaving 1 base of the junction unmatched. Germline V gene lookup returns CDR1 DFQATT and CDR2 SNEGSKA (reference sequence). The CDR3 region has the DNA TGCAGTGCTAGACAGGGGGGCACCATATATTTT. As protein: CSARQGGTIYF.

This rearrangement joins TRBV28 to TRBJ1-5; tentatively, D is TRBD1 (5 bases). CDR1 and CDR2 from the germline V gene are MDHEN and SYDVKM. The CDR3 spans 15 residues. The V and J ends lost 3 bases and 3 bases respectively, with 12 bases between them. The chain's CDR3 is CASSFRGWDNQPQHF. In nucleotides, the CDR3 is TGTGCCAGCAGTTTCCGGGGGTGGGACAATCAGCCCCAGCATTTT.

The chain combines TRBV3-1 (or the pseudogene TRBV3-2) with TRBJ1-4; a possible D gene is TRBD1 (5 bases). V lost 2 bases to trimming and J lost 9 bases, with 10 bases between them. The CDR3 length is 13 residues. CDR1 and CDR2 from the germline V gene are LGHDT and YNNKEL (reference sequence). DNA for the CDR3: TGTGCCAGCAGCCAAAAAGGGGCCCAAAAACTGTTTTTT. It is translated as CASSQKGAQKLFF.

This chain uses TRBV27 with TRBJ2-1; 15 bases match TRBD2. The CDR3 length is 15 residues. From germline, CDR1 is MNHEY and CDR2 SMNVEV (reference sequence). The J segment lost 6 bases and the V segment lost 5 bases, leaving 2 bases of the junction unmatched. The chain's CDR3 is CASSLGLAGGNEQFF. The CDR3 nucleotides are TGTGCCAGCAGTCTGGGACTAGCGGGGGGCAATGAGCAGTTCTTC.

This clone was observed a single time. The genes are TRBV28 and TRBJ2-7; 8 nucleotides match TRBD1. CDR3 length: 11 residues. The junction had 4 bases not matched to a gene; V was cut back by 10 bases and J by 5 bases. Per germline, CDR1 MDHEN and CDR2 SYDVKM. CDR3 region: CATRTGNEQYV. CDR3 bases: TGTGCCACAAGGACAGGGAACGAGCAGTACGTC.

This clone was seen a few times. The chain employs TRBV18 and TRBJ1-1; D perhaps matches TRBD1 (6 bases). Trimming removed 1 base at V and 8 bases at J, with 11 bases between. Germline assignment: CDR1 KGHSH and CDR2 LQKENI. The CDR3 loop spans 13 amino acids. In DNA form, the CDR3 reads TGTGCCAGCTCACCACGGGGGCTTTTCGAAGCTTTCTTT. It translates to CASSPRGLFEAFF.

This chain uses TRBV27 with TRBJ2-1; a possible D gene is TRBD2 (6 bases). V lost 3 bases and J lost 9, with 12 bases in between. There are 13 residues in the CDR3. CDR1 is MNHEY and CDR2 is SMNVEV in the germline V gene (reference sequence). The CDR3 region is CASSFSGVGEQFF. CDR3 coding DNA: TGTGCCAGCAGTTTTTCGGGGGTCGGTGAGCAGTTCTTC.

The chain carries TRBV5-4 and TRBJ1-4; 9 bases match TRBD1. The germline V gene encodes CDR1 SGHNT and CDR2 YYREEE (reference sequence). CDR3 length equals 15 residues. The ends lost 2 bases at V and 4 bases at J; junction bases unmatched: 3. CDR3 loop: CASSLQGANNEKLFF. Here the CDR3 DNA reads TGTGCCAGCAGCTTACAGGGGGCTAATAATGAAAAACTGTTTTTT.

This chain joins TRBV18 and TRBJ2-4; D call uncertain. Germline V gene lookup returns CDR1 KGHSH and CDR2 LQKENI. This CDR3 contains 12 residues. Deletions cut 3 bases from V and 10 bases from J, with 10 bases between. CDR3 DNA: TGTGCCAGCTCACCCCCGACTGGGATTCAGTACTTC. It is translated as CASSPPTGIQYF.

The chain joins TRBV5-1 to TRBJ2-3, with TRBD1 as a possible D gene (6 bases). CDR1 SGHRS and CDR2 YFSETQ come from the germline V gene. CDR3 size: 13 residues. The germline V and J ends were trimmed by 4 bases and 2 bases, with 8 bases remaining between them. The CDR3 spells CASSRDNTDTQYF. In nucleotides, the CDR3 is TGCGCCAGCAGCAGGGACAACACAGATACGCAGTATTTT.

V usage is TRBV5-1 and J usage is TRBJ2-6, with no clear D. Germline values: CDR1 SGHRS, CDR2 YFSETQ. The ends were cut back, 0 bases at V and 0 bases at J, with 10 bases in the middle. This CDR3 is built from 17 residues. The CDR3 DNA follows: TGCGCCAGCAGCTTGGACCACAGCAGCTCTGGGGCCAACGTCCTGACTTTC. Its translation: CASSLDHSSSGANVLTF. The full variable domain, completed using reference TRBV5-1 and TRBJ2-6, is KAGVTQTPRYLIKTRGQQVTLSCSPISGHRSVSWYQQTPGQGLQFLFEYFSETQRNKGNFPGRFSGRQFSNSRSEMNVSTLELGDSALYLCASSLDHSSSGANVLTFGAGSRLTVL.

This chain links TRBV5-6 with TRBJ2-2, with 9 bases lining up with TRBD1. Unmatched junction bases numbered 11, after V lost 2 bases and J lost 9 bases. The CDR3 covers 16 residues. CDR1 is SGHDT and CDR2 is YYEEEE in the germline V gene. Here the CDR3 reads CASSLFRDRARRELFF. CDR3 sequence (DNA): TGTGCCAGCAGCTTATTTCGGGACAGGGCCAGGAGGGAGCTGTTTTTT.

This clone has just a few counts. V usage is TRBV11-3 and J usage is TRBJ2-2, with D possibly being TRBD2 (6 bases). The V and J ends lost 3 bases and 4 bases respectively, with 9 bases between them. The CDR3 sequence is 14 residues long. Germline V gene data show CDR1 as SGHNT and CDR2 as YENEEA. The CDR3 coding sequence is TGTGCCAGCAGCTTTCAGGGACTCACCGGGGAGCTGTTTTTT. This sequence encodes CASSFQGLTGELFF.

The V gene is TRBV5-6, the J gene TRBJ2-1, with 8 nucleotides matching TRBD2. The germline V gene encodes CDR1 SGHDT and CDR2 YYEEEE. This CDR3 spans 15 amino acids. V was pared by 4 bases and J by 10 bases, with 13 bases of the junction left unmatched. CDR3 in amino acids: CASSNNAGGPGEQFF. CDR3 bases: TGTGCCAGCAGCAACAACGCGGGGGGCCCGGGAGAGCAGTTCTTC.

V and J are TRBV10-3 and TRBJ2-3, with 9 nucleotides matching TRBD1. This CDR3 is built from 14 residues. The junction had 1 base not matched to a gene; V was cut back by 3 bases and J by 3 bases. CDR1 and CDR2 (germline): ENHRY, SYGVKD. The CDR3 reads CAISEGQGTDTQYF. The CDR3 DNA reads TGTGCCATCAGTGAAGGACAGGGGACAGATACGCAGTATTTT.

The chain links TRBV18 to TRBJ2-2, with D unresolved. Germline values: CDR1 KGHSH, CDR2 LQKENI. Trimming shortened V by 0 bases and J by 4 bases, and 9 bases separated the two germline ends. The CDR3 has 15 residues. The CDR3 nucleotides are TGTGCCAGCTCACCACCGGAGAGACTCACCGGGGAGCTGTTTTTT. It codes for CASSPPERLTGELFF.

This chain uses TRBV7-9 with TRBJ2-3; TRBD1 matches at 9 bases. The V gene end was trimmed by 5 bases and the J gene end by 4 bases; junction bases not matched to a gene: 4. Germline-derived CDR1 and CDR2 are SEHNR and FQNEAQ (reference sequence). The CDR3 runs to 14 residues. CDR3 nucleotide sequence: TGTGCCAGCAGCCGGGACAGGGAGGCAGATACGCAGTATTTT. Its protein product is CASSRDREADTQYF. Variable domain in full (rest from reference TRBV7-9 and TRBJ2-3): DTGVSQNPRHKITKRGQNVTFRCDPISEHNRLYWYRQTLGQGPEFLTYFQNEAQLEKSRLLSDRFSAERPKGSFSTLEIQRTEQGDSAMYLCASSRDREADTQYFGPGTRLTVL.